These 32 T cell receptor beta chains came from one sample sequenced in a study of long-term antiretroviral therapy in people with HIV. immunoSEQ v3.0 was run at survey level. The assay was immunoSEQ multiplex PCR, and TCRdb's table has in-frame clones only and misses some. The sample records over 35,000 clones, 80% being singletons. This specimen consisted of unsorted PBMCs, obtained 3.4 years after starting antiretroviral therapy. These receptors all come from a man younger than 40 with HIV.

The V gene is TRBV2, the J gene TRBJ1-1, with 9 bases aligning to TRBD1. Germline assignment: CDR1 SNHLY and CDR2 FYNNEI. The CDR3 has 13 residues. Losses at the gene ends were 0 bases for V and 10 bases for J; bases not matched to a gene: 3. The CDR3 reads CASSEAQGARAFF. Written as DNA, the CDR3 is TGTGCCAGCAGTGAAGCACAGGGGGCGCGAGCTTTCTTT.

This chain connects TRBV28 to TRBJ1-1, with 8 bases matching TRBD1. CDR1 is MDHEN and CDR2 is SYDVKM in the germline V gene. There are 14 residues in the CDR3. V was pared by 3 bases and J by 2 bases, with 2 bases of the junction left unmatched. The CDR3 loop reads CASSLQGANTEAFF. The CDR3 coding sequence is TGTGCCAGCAGTTTGCAGGGGGCAAACACTGAAGCTTTCTTT.

The chain carries TRBV28 and TRBJ1-3; 7 bases line up with TRBD1. V gave up 5 bases and J gave up 0 bases; unmatched junction bases: 4. Germline loops: CDR1 MDHEN, CDR2 SYDVKM. The CDR3 has 15 amino acids. The CDR3 loop reads CASSRQGISGNTIYF. The CDR3 DNA sequence: TGTGCCAGCAGTCGACAGGGTATCTCTGGAAACACCATATATTTT.

This chain connects TRBV5-1 to TRBJ2-3; D gene unclear. V lost 4 bases and J 3 bases, leaving 15 bases between the germline ends. The CDR3 runs 15 residues. Germline V gene lookup returns CDR1 SGHRS and CDR2 YFSETQ. CDR3: CASSPIDIATDTQYF. In nucleotides, the CDR3 is TGCGCCAGCAGCCCTATCGACATAGCAACAGATACGCAGTATTTT.

This rearrangement joins TRBV29-1 to TRBJ1-1; a weak D match, TRBD1 (5 bases). The CDR3 loop spans 18 amino acids. Trimming removed 4 bases at V and 0 bases at J, with 24 bases between. Germline V gene sequence: CDR1 SQVTM, CDR2 ANQGSEA. The CDR3 loop reads CSVALNSLPGELNTEAFF. As DNA, the CDR3 is TGCAGCGTTGCTCTGAACTCCCTCCCGGGGGAACTGAACACTGAAGCTTTCTTT.

The rearrangement links TRBV10-2 to TRBJ2-7; D is unclear. Trimming pared 0 bases from V and 5 bases from J, leaving 5 bases between. Germline V CDR1 and CDR2: WSHSY, SAAADI. This CDR3 comprises 12 residues. CDR3 coding DNA: TGCGCCAGCAGTGAGTCGGTCAACGAGCAGTACTTC. Its protein is CASSESVNEQYF.

V is TRBV7-9 and J is TRBJ2-2; a weak D match, TRBD2 (6 bases). Between the trimmed V and J ends, which lost 5 bases and 2 bases, there was a span of 15 bases. The germline V gene encodes CDR1 SEHNR and CDR2 FQNEAQ (reference sequence). This CDR3 has 16 amino acids. This CDR3 reads CASSPRGGANTGELFF. DNA for the CDR3: TGTGCCAGCAGCCCACGGGGAGGCGCAAACACCGGGGAGCTGTTTTTT.

The genes are TRBV7-9 and TRBJ2-3; 9 bases agree with TRBD2. Per germline, CDR1 SEHNR and CDR2 FQNEAQ (reference sequence). The CDR3 is 16 residues long. V shed 2 bases and J 4 bases; nucleotides not matched to a gene: 7. CDR3 DNA sequence: TGTGCCAGCAGCTTACTATTAGCGGGAGTGGCAGATACGCAGTATTTT. Translating gives CASSLLLAGVADTQYF.

The genes are TRBV29-1 and TRBJ2-3, with D unclear. This CDR3 region has 11 residues. The V end was cut by 6 bases, the J end by 6 bases, with 10 bases between. Per the germline V gene, CDR1 is SQVTM and CDR2 is ANQGSEA. CDR3 in amino acids: CSVRREDTQYF. The CDR3 DNA reads TGCAGCGTAAGAAGAGAGGATACGCAGTATTTT.

The chain recombines TRBV4-2 with TRBJ2-5; D tentatively reads TRBD1 or TRBD2 (5 bases each). Germline V lookup: CDR1 LGHNA, CDR2 YNFKEQ. The CDR3 covers 15 residues. V was pared by 3 bases and J by 4 bases, with 15 bases between. In nucleotides, the CDR3 is TGTGCCAGCAGCCAGGGGGATAACCCCCCAGAGACCCAGTACTTC. Encoded protein: CASSQGDNPPETQYF.

This clone was seen a handful of times. The chain has TRBV11-2 and TRBJ1-4, with TRBD1 matching over 10 bases. The CDR3 sequence is 15 residues long. Germline assignment: CDR1 SGHAT and CDR2 FQNNGV. Unmatched junction bases numbered 4, after V lost 6 bases and J lost 3 bases. The CDR3: CASSQGQGSNEKLFF. The CDR3 DNA sequence: TGTGCCAGCAGTCAGGGACAGGGGTCTAATGAAAAACTGTTTTTT.

A few counts support this clone. The chain recombines TRBV6-5 with TRBJ1-2, with 8 bases that match TRBD1. Germline CDR1 reads MNHEY; CDR2 reads SVGAGI. This CDR3 region has 14 residues. V shed 2 bases and J 8 bases; nucleotides not matched to a gene: 7. The CDR3 nucleotides read TGTGCCAGCAGTTACCTGGGACAGGCTATCGGCTACACCTTC. This encodes CASSYLGQAIGYTF.

The chain joins TRBV19 to TRBJ1-3; D not certain. This CDR3 region has 11 residues. The germline CDR1 and CDR2 sequences are LNHDA and SQIVND (reference sequence). The V end lost 9 bases, the J end lost 3 bases, and 6 bases lay between the germline ends. The CDR3 DNA sequence: TGTGCCAGCTTCTTTGGAAACACCATATATTTT. This gives the protein CASFFGNTIYF.

V gene TRBV2 combines with J gene TRBJ2-6; D call uncertain. V gave up 11 bases and J gave up 4 bases, with 9 bases separating them. CDR3 length: 12 amino acids. CDR1 and CDR2 (germline): SNHLY, FYNNEI. The CDR3 DNA follows: TGTGCCGGCGATGTGGGGGCCAACGTCCTGACTTTC. It translates to CAGDVGANVLTF.

The chain carries TRBV6-1 and TRBJ1-2; 12 bases agree with TRBD1. CDR1 is MNHNS and CDR2 is SASEGT in the germline V gene. CDR3 length: 15 residues. V lost 4 bases, J lost 6 bases, and 6 bases stayed unmatched. Written as DNA, the CDR3 is TGTGCCAGCAGTGGGGGGACAGGGGGCTTGGATGGCTACACCTTC. It is translated as CASSGGTGGLDGYTF.

CDR3 residues: CASSPLDRGSEQYF. The CDR3, as DNA: TGTGCCAGCAGCCCTCTAGACAGGGGGTCGGAGCAGTACTTC. The chain employs TRBV7-2 and TRBJ2-7, with 9 nucleotides matching TRBD1. With V trimmed by 5 bases and J by 7 bases, 9 bases remained unmatched. The CDR3 is 14 residues long. The germline V gene encodes CDR1 SGHTA and CDR2 FQGNSA.

The rearrangement uses TRBV19 and TRBJ1-1; D not resolved. V lost 6 bases and J lost 5, with 22 bases in between. The germline V gene encodes CDR1 LNHDA and CDR2 SQIVND (reference sequence). The CDR3 runs to 16 residues. The DNA for the CDR3 is TGTGCCAGTAGCAACGGTGGACCTTCAAAAGGGACTGAAGCTTTCTTT. As protein: CASSNGGPSKGTEAFF.

In this sample, this clone turned up once. The chain carries TRBV28 and TRBJ1-2; tentative D call: TRBD1 (6 bases). V dropped 3 bases and J dropped 2 bases, with 10 bases sitting between them. The CDR3 is made up of 14 amino acids. Germline V gene lookup returns CDR1 MDHEN and CDR2 SYDVKM. CDR3: CASSLGGKNYGYTF. CDR3 coding DNA: TGTGCCAGCAGTTTGGGGGGCAAGAACTATGGCTACACCTTC.

The chain carries TRBV19 and TRBJ2-7, with D tentatively TRBD1 (5 bases). CDR1 is LNHDA, CDR2 SQIVND, per germline (reference sequence). CDR3 length equals 11 residues. V was clipped by 3 bases and J by 7 bases, with 7 bases between them. CDR3 sequence reads: CASSIREEQYF. The CDR3 DNA reads as TGTGCCAGTAGTATCAGGGAAGAGCAGTACTTC.

This clone was detected only a few times. An end of the junction differs from the germline gene, which may be a read error. The V gene is TRBV7-7, the J gene TRBJ2-2; 7 nucleotides line up with TRBD2. The CDR3 covers 16 residues. The germline gives CDR1 SSHAT, CDR2 FNYEAQ (reference sequence). CDR3 residues: CASSLASQPGGGELFF. The DNA of the CDR3 is TGTGCTAGCAGCTTAGCGAGTCAGCCGGGAGGCGGGGAGCTGTTTTTT.

J is TRBJ2-7 and V is TRBV7-9; 10 bases fit TRBD2. J lost 5 bases, V lost 8 bases, and 12 bases had no gene match. From germline, CDR1 is SEHNR and CDR2 FQNEAQ (reference sequence). This CDR3 has 15 amino acids. CDR3 residues: CASAKGLAGDDEQYF. In nucleotides, the CDR3 is TGTGCCAGCGCCAAGGGGCTAGCGGGAGACGACGAGCAGTACTTC.

V and J are TRBV6-1 and TRBJ2-7, with 12 bases that match TRBD1. This CDR3 is 16 amino acids long. J was trimmed by 5 bases and V by 0 bases; bases with no gene match: 5. CDR1 is MNHNS, CDR2 SASEGT, per germline. CDR3: CASSEAPGDRGHEQYF. CDR3 nucleotide sequence: TGTGCCAGCAGTGAAGCCCCGGGGGACAGGGGGCACGAGCAGTACTTC.

The chain joins TRBV2 to TRBJ2-7; the D is unclear. The V gene's germline CDR1 is SNHLY and CDR2 FYNNEI. The CDR3 extends over 16 amino acids. The V end lost 6 bases, the J end lost 5 bases, and 23 bases lay between the germline ends. The CDR3, as DNA: TGTGCCAGCAGAGGGATAGGGATTATGAAGAGGAACGAGCAGTACTTC. Its protein is CASRGIGIMKRNEQYF.

The gene calls are TRBV23-1 and TRBJ1-2; D is perhaps TRBD1 (5 bases). TRBV23-1 is an ORF for which the function is uncertain. Trimming cost V 7 bases and J 4 bases, with 16 bases left between them. This CDR3 is 14 amino acids long. CDR3 protein: CASTSDRLFYGYTF. The CDR3 nucleotides are TGCGCCAGCACCTCAGACAGACTTTTCTATGGCTACACCTTC.

A single count supports this clone. For the CDR3, the DNA is TGTGCCAGCAGCTTTCGCGGTGGAGCCGGGGAGCTGTTTTTT. It yields the protein CASSFRGGAGELFF. The rearrangement links TRBV5-4 to TRBJ2-2; D not certain. This CDR3 is built from 14 residues. Per germline, CDR1 SGHNT and CDR2 YYREEE (reference sequence). Trimming shortened V by 2 bases and J by 6 bases, and 11 bases separated the two germline ends.

The chain combines TRBV28 with TRBJ2-7, with D perhaps TRBD1 or TRBD2 (5 bases each). CDR1 and CDR2 (germline): MDHEN, SYDVKM. The V end lost 4 bases, the J end lost 2 bases, and 15 bases lay between the germline ends. The CDR3 runs to 15 residues. CDR3 amino acids: CASSSPGTATYEQYF. The CDR3 DNA sequence: TGTGCCAGCAGTTCCCCCGGGACGGCGACCTACGAGCAGTACTTC.

The gene calls are TRBV19 and TRBJ2-7, with 10 nucleotides matching TRBD1. This CDR3 spans 14 amino acids. Germline V lookup: CDR1 LNHDA, CDR2 SQIVND (reference sequence). After removal of 5 bases from V and 2 bases from J, the junction contained 3 bases not matched to a gene. In nucleotides, the CDR3 is TGTGCCAGTAGTTCGGGGACAGGGGCCTACGAGCAGTACTTC. It yields the protein CASSSGTGAYEQYF. Together with reference TRBV19 and TRBJ2-7, the CDR3 gives the full variable domain: DGGITQSPKYLFRKEGQNVTLSCEQNLNHDAMYWYRQDPGQGLRLIYYSQIVNDFQKGDIAEGYSVSREKKESFPLTVTSAQKNPTAFYLCASSSGTGAYEQYFGPGTRLTVT.

The V gene is TRBV7-9, the J gene TRBJ2-1, with 7 bases aligning to TRBD2. The V segment lost 4 bases and the J segment 1 base; nucleotides outside the gene matches: 4. The CDR3 has 15 residues. The germline CDR1 and CDR2 sequences are SEHNR and FQNEAQ (reference sequence). DNA of the CDR3: TGTGCCAGCAGCTCGGTCGGGAGGTCCTACAATGAGCAGTTCTTC. It translates to CASSSVGRSYNEQFF.

This chain links TRBV27 with TRBJ2-3; D is ambiguous. V was pared by 4 bases and J by 3 bases, with 14 bases between. The germline V gene encodes CDR1 MNHEY and CDR2 SMNVEV (reference sequence). CDR3 length: 15 amino acids. CDR3 DNA: TGTGCCAGCAGTTCACCTAGACAAGGGACAGATACGCAGTATTTT. Amino acid sequence: CASSSPRQGTDTQYF.

Only a few counts were recorded for this clone. The V gene is TRBV21-1, the J gene TRBJ1-2. TRBV21-1 is recorded as a pseudogene. The CDR3 loop spans 11 amino acids. The CDR3 bases are TGTGCCAGCAGCACTGACTATGGCTACACCTTC. Translation: CASSTDYGYTF.

This clone came up once. This sequence joins TRBV4-3 and TRBJ2-2, with 8 bases fitting TRBD1. CDR1 and CDR2 from the germline V gene are LGHNA and YSLEER. With V trimmed by 1 base and J by 2 bases, 3 bases remained unmatched. The CDR3 covers 16 residues. Here the CDR3 DNA reads TGCGCCAGCAGCCAAGGACAGGGGCCCAACACCGGGGAGCTGTTTTTT. This translates into CASSQGQGPNTGELFF.

The chain has TRBV6-4 and TRBJ2-1, with D unresolved. V was clipped by 6 bases and J by 4 bases, with 16 bases between them. CDR3 length equals 15 residues. The germline gives CDR1 MRHNA, CDR2 SNTAGT. CDR3 sequence: CASSLEARTYNEQFF. Here the CDR3 DNA reads TGTGCCAGCAGCCTCGAGGCTCGAACTTACAATGAGCAGTTCTTC.